This T cell receptor (beta chain) derives from a study of radiation and T cells in renal cell carcinoma. As for the study in general: Nephrectomy followed 15 Gy stereotactic body radiation by 4 weeks.

The time point denotes: blood 2 weeks post-SBRT. Treatment denoted: 15 Gy SBRT to primary tumor, nephrectomy 4 weeks later. CDR3 length: 15 amino acids. V was clipped by 5 bases and J by 7 bases, with 21 bases between them. From germline, CDR1 is SGHVS and CDR2 FQNEAQ. Assay used: immunoSEQ multiplex PCR; TCRdb lists only in-frame clones, some missing. The table has some 150,000 clones, about 87% seen once. The count of this clone is one. This chain joins TRBV7-8 and TRBJ2-7; TRBD2 might be the D (5 bases). This receptor was identified in a woman aged 45-65 years with renal cell carcinoma. The sequencing used blood, collected from a patient whose treatment included radiotherapy and nephrectomy. As DNA, the CDR3 is TGTGCCAGCAGCCTGGACGAAGACTACTGGCGTGAGCAGTACTTC. This sequence encodes CASSLDEDYWREQYF.